This TCR beta chain originates from a study of blood T cell repertoires in COVID-19. Overall study: Italy, Spain and the United States were the sources of the convalescent and acute COVID-19 samples. Nucleic acid was either cDNA or gDNA, and it came from T cells, B-cell-depleted T cells, or PBMCs.

In the source study's methods: Nucleated cell counts were estimated from reference gene primer amplification. Libraries were prepared by immunoSEQ multiplex PCR; TCRdb keeps only in-frame clonotypes and omits some of them. That table furnishes V, J and clone size, whereas the DNA furnished D and trimming. The sample includes about 300,000 clones, more than 85% of them seen just once. The clonotype originates from a man aged 70-80 years with acute or convalescent COVID-19. Source material: peripheral blood.

DNA for the CDR3: TGTGCCAGCAGTACAGGATACACCGGGGAGCTGTTTTTT. This sequence encodes CASSTGYTGELFF. This rearrangement joins TRBV6-5 to TRBJ2-2, with a tentative D call TRBD1 (5 bases). The CDR3 totals 13 residues. Germline V gene lookup returns CDR1 MNHEY and CDR2 SVGAGI. V dropped 5 bases and J dropped 3 bases, with 7 bases sitting between them.